Below, one T cell receptor (beta chain) is given with its context. This entry belongs to a study of shared clonotypes between healthy human individuals. Germline assignment: CDR1 MGHDK and CDR2 SYGVNS. Trimming left V 1 base short and J 10 bases short, with 10 bases between. The CDR3 consists of 12 residues. Naive CD8 cells lacked CD45RO, underwent positive selection for CCR7 and left out terminally differentiated effector memory CD45RA+ cells. The donors were all Caucasian adults (living in Nashville, Tennessee). The method was immunoSEQ multiplex PCR; TCRdb's version includes in-frame clones alone and lacks a portion of them. The table lists nearly 2 million clones, less than 95% of them singletons.

Sequencing was carried out using naive CD8+ T cells sorted from blood. The TCR originated in a young man in good health. The chain carries TRBV25-1 and TRBJ1-1, with D hard to call. The CDR3 protein is CASSESSGSAFF. In DNA, the CDR3 is TGTGCCAGCAGTGAATCTTCGGGGTCAGCTTTCTTT.